One sample yielded the 5 T cell receptor beta chains listed below, sequenced in a study of CD8+ T cells in alopecia areata listed by TCRdb under 2018. Library method: the immunoSEQ multiplex PCR assay. For TCR sequencing, RNA was extracted from every sample and reverse transcribed into cDNA to serve as template. TCRdb holds this immuneACCESS table with in-frame rearrangements only. Some clones are missing; in checked studies, unresolved V genes explain under half, and the rest has no known cause. Present in this sample are around 100,000 clones, just over 70% of which were seen just once. Of the sample, around 16% falls within the top ten clones. The label giving this sample's treatment or condition can be read as: oral pan-JAK inhibitor, 5-10 mg twice daily. The sequencing here drew on CD8+ T cells sorted from blood, taken between weeks 43 and 45, from a patient treated with tofacitinib. The receptor source for this set is a human donor with alopecia areata.

Comments on this clone: Other DNA sequences within the sample encode an identical CDR3. The V gene is TRBV29-1, the J gene TRBJ1-1; D may be TRBD1 (6 bases). Germline CDR1 SQVTM, CDR2 ANQGSEA. The ends were cut back, 4 bases at V and 2 bases at J, with 8 bases in the middle. The CDR3 runs to 12 residues. CDR3 nucleotide sequence: TGCAGCGTTGTAGGGGGTAACACTGAAGCTTTCTTT. Translation: CSVVGGNTEAFF.

The chain carries TRBV19 and TRBJ2-3; D remains unclear. Germline V gives CDR1 LNHDA, CDR2 SQIVND (reference sequence). V was cut by 4 bases and J by 6 bases, with 20 bases left in between. This CDR3 is built from 16 residues. CDR3 protein: CASSTLQLLTGDTQYF. The CDR3 DNA is TGTGCCAGTAGTACCTTACAGCTCCTGACCGGGGATACGCAGTATTTT. Complete variable domain (other parts from reference TRBV19 and TRBJ2-3): DGGITQSPKYLFRKEGQNVTLSCEQNLNHDAMYWYRQDPGQGLRLIYYSQIVNDFQKGDIAEGYSVSREKKESFPLTVTSAQKNPTAFYLCASSTLQLLTGDTQYFGPGTRLTVL.

The chain joins TRBV4-1 to TRBJ2-3; D may be TRBD1 (5 bases). The V end was cut by 2 bases, the J end by 0 bases, with 12 bases between. Germline V lookup: CDR1 MGHRA, CDR2 YSYEKL. This CDR3 spans 16 amino acids. The CDR3 nucleotides are TGCGCCAGCAGCCAAAGAAAACAGGCTAGCACAGATACGCAGTATTTT. As protein: CASSQRKQASTDTQYF.

The V call is TRBV7-2, the J call TRBJ1-1, with D possibly being TRBD1 (6 bases). Germline assignment: CDR1 SGHTA and CDR2 FQGNSA. CDR3 size: 14 residues. V was clipped by 5 bases and J by 1 base, with 11 bases between them. This CDR3 is CASSGPTGNTEAFF. DNA of the CDR3: TGTGCCAGCAGCGGCCCGACAGGGAACACTGAAGCTTTCTTT.

This sequence joins TRBV28 and TRBJ2-2; 9 bases map to TRBD2. V shed 5 bases and J 7 bases; nucleotides not matched to a gene: 5. Germline V gene lookup returns CDR1 MDHEN and CDR2 SYDVKM. CDR3 size: 14 residues. The CDR3 coding sequence is TGTGCCAGCAGTAGGAGCGGGGGGCACGGGGAGCTGTTTTTT. Amino acid sequence: CASSRSGGHGELFF. The full variable domain, with the rest looked up from reference TRBV28 and TRBJ2-2, is DVKVTQSSRYLVKRTGEKVFLECVQDMDHENMFWYRQDPGLGLRLIYFSYDVKMKEKGDIPEGYSVSREKKERFSLILESASTNQTSMYLCASSRSGGHGELFFGEGSRLTVL.